The 31 T cell receptor beta chains reported below all come from one sample, sequenced in a study of T-cell reconstitution after alpha-beta-depleted transplantation in children. Preparation of the TCRbeta library was carried out with unique molecular identifiers. Using its own MiXCR run on the PCR reads, TCRdb lists one record per CDR3 protein. The profile shows 500,000 to 750,000 distinct CDR3 sequences, roughly a quarter of them singletons. Specimen: PBMCs, collected before TCRalphabeta/CD19-depleted stem cell transplant. The receptors were sampled from a boy younger than two with Wiskott-Aldrich syndrome, due to receive a stem cell transplant.

This clonotype was detected only a few times. Written as DNA, the CDR3 is TGCGCCAGCAGCCCTCTGCCGCGCGGGATAGGCATTCAGTACTTC. Protein: CASSPLPRGIGIQYF. The chain links TRBV5-1 to TRBJ2-4, with a possible D match to TRBD2 (6 bases). The CDR3 runs to 15 residues. The germline V gene encodes CDR1 SGHRS and CDR2 YFSETQ. With 4 bases removed from V and 9 bases from J, the gap between germline ends came to 20 bases. The full variable domain, completed using reference TRBV5-1 and TRBJ2-4, is KAGVTQTPRYLIKTRGQQVTLSCSPISGHRSVSWYQQTPGQGLQFLFEYFSETQRNKGNFPGRFSGRQFSNSRSEMNVSTLELGDSALYLCASSPLPRGIGIQYFGAGTRLSVL.

The gene calls are TRBV2 and TRBJ2-2; weak D call: TRBD2 (6 bases). There are 14 residues in the CDR3. V lost 8 bases and J 5 bases, leaving 15 bases between the germline ends. CDR1 is SNHLY and CDR2 is FYNNEI in the germline V gene. CDR3 in amino acids: CASGRDSRTGELFF. CDR3 DNA: TGTGCCAGCGGCCGGGACTCACGAACCGGGGAGCTGTTTTTT. The whole variable domain, filled in from reference TRBV2 and TRBJ2-2, reads EPEVTQTPSHQVTQMGQEVILRCVPISNHLYFYWYRQILGQKVEFLVSFYNNEISEKSEIFDDQFSVERPDGSNFTLKIRSTKLEDSAMYFCASGRDSRTGELFFGEGSRLTVL.

In regard to this clonotype: At one end the junction does not follow the germline gene, possibly because of a read error. The chain has TRBV5-1 and TRBJ2-7; TRBD2 agrees at 9 bases. CDR1 is SGHRS, CDR2 YFSETQ, per germline. CDR3 length: 15 amino acids. Written as DNA, the CDR3 is TGCGCCAGCACCGCAACCGGGACTAGCTCCCACGAGCAGTACTTC. Protein product: CASTATGTSSHEQYF.

V usage is TRBV6-1 and J usage is TRBJ2-3; D perhaps matches TRBD2 (6 bases). V shed 8 bases and J shed 7 bases, with 13 bases lying between them. This CDR3 comprises 12 residues. CDR1 and CDR2 from the germline V gene are MNHNS and SASEGT. CDR3 region: CASEGEVHTQYF. The CDR3 DNA is TGTGCCAGCGAAGGGGAGGTACATACGCAGTATTTT.

This clonotype was observed a handful of times. The chain is built from TRBV27 and TRBJ2-7; 7 bases map to TRBD2. J was trimmed by 3 bases and V by 4 bases; bases with no gene match: 9. The CDR3 sequence is 15 residues long. Germline V gene data show CDR1 as MNHEY and CDR2 as SMNVEV (reference sequence). As DNA, the CDR3 is TGTGCCAGCAGTTATTCCGCGGGAGTAAGCTACGAGCAGTACTTC. It yields the protein CASSYSAGVSYEQYF.

This clonotype was detected a few times. The gene calls are TRBV28 and TRBJ2-6; D gene uncertain. The length of the CDR3 is 13 residues. Germline V lookup: CDR1 MDHEN, CDR2 SYDVKM. Trimming removed 3 bases at V and 3 bases at J, with 3 bases between. The DNA of the CDR3 is TGTGCCAGCAGTTTCCGTGGGGCCAACGTCCTGACTTTC. It is translated as CASSFRGANVLTF.

The J gene is TRBJ2-7, the V gene TRBV5-5; no clear D. Trimming left V 2 bases short and J 2 bases short, with 11 bases between. Germline V gene lookup returns CDR1 SGHKS and CDR2 YYEKEE (reference sequence). The CDR3 totals 14 residues. The CDR3 nucleotides read TGTGCCAGCAGCTTACGGGCAATGCCCTACGAGCAGTACTTC. This translates into CASSLRAMPYEQYF. Using reference TRBV5-5 and TRBJ2-7 for the parts outside the CDR3, the full variable domain is DAGVTQSPTHLIKTRGQQVTLRCSPISGHKSVSWYQQVLGQGPQFIFQYYEKEERGRGNFPDRFSARQFPNYSSELNVNALLLGDSALYLCASSLRAMPYEQYFGPGTRLTVT.

This sequence joins TRBV20-1 and TRBJ2-2; no clear D gene. Trimming cost V 2 bases and J 2 bases, with 9 bases left between them. CDR3 length equals 14 residues. Germline V CDR1 and CDR2: DFQATT, SNEGSKA (reference sequence). The CDR3 loop reads CSARRLLNTGELFF. CDR3 nucleotide sequence: TGCAGTGCTAGAAGGTTACTAAACACCGGGGAGCTGTTTTTT.

This clonotype was seen only a few times. This chain links TRBV5-1 with TRBJ2-1, with TRBD2 identical over 7 bases. CDR1 SGHRS and CDR2 YFSETQ come from the germline V gene. V lost 1 base to trimming and J lost 3 bases; unmatched junction nucleotides: 4. The CDR3 totals 15 residues. CDR3 region: CASSLQSGNYNEQFF. Here the CDR3 DNA reads TGCGCCAGCAGCTTGCAGAGCGGGAACTACAATGAGCAGTTCTTC.

In DNA form, the CDR3 reads TGCGCCAGCAGCTTGGGCAGGGGTGCCTATGGCTACACCTTC. Residues: CASSLGRGAYGYTF. The chain is built from TRBV5-1 and TRBJ1-2, with a possible D match to TRBD1 (6 bases). Germline-derived CDR1 and CDR2 are SGHRS and YFSETQ. The germline V and J ends were trimmed by 0 bases and 4 bases, with 10 bases remaining between them. The CDR3 is 14 amino acids. Full variable domain (rest looked up from reference TRBV5-1 and TRBJ1-2): KAGVTQTPRYLIKTRGQQVTLSCSPISGHRSVSWYQQTPGQGLQFLFEYFSETQRNKGNFPGRFSGRQFSNSRSEMNVSTLELGDSALYLCASSLGRGAYGYTFGSGTRLTVV.

The table lists this clonotype with a few counts. J is TRBJ2-7 and V is TRBV12-3 or TRBV12-4; TRBD2 aligns across 7 bases. With V trimmed by 0 bases and J by 5 bases, 4 bases remained unmatched. This CDR3 has 14 residues. CDR3 sequence: CASSLAGGDHEQYF. CDR3 DNA: TGTGCCAGCAGTTTAGCGGGAGGGGACCACGAGCAGTACTTC.

This clonotype was detected only a few times. This rearrangement joins TRBV9 to TRBJ2-5; 9 bases agree with TRBD2. The CDR3 loop spans 15 amino acids. With V trimmed by 0 bases and J by 7 bases, 7 bases remained unmatched. CDR1 is SGDLS, CDR2 YYNGEE, per germline. The CDR3 DNA reads as TGTGCCAGCAGCGTAGGTAGCGGGAGATCTGGGACCCAGTACTTC. Encoded protein: CASSVGSGRSGTQYF.

J is TRBJ2-6 and V is TRBV11-2, with D unresolved. Germline CDR1 and CDR2: SGHAT and FQNNGV. There are 16 residues in the CDR3. Trimming pared 6 bases from V and 0 bases from J, leaving 12 bases between. The CDR3 DNA is TGTGCCAGCAGAGTAGGGTGGAGCTCTGGGGCCAACGTCCTGACTTTC. As protein: CASRVGWSSGANVLTF. The full variable domain, in which reference TRBV11-2 and TRBJ2-6 provide the parts outside the CDR3, is EAGVAQSPRYKIIEKRQSVAFWCNPISGHATLYWYQQILGQGPKLLIQFQNNGVVDDSQLPKDRFSAERLKGVDSTLKIQPAKLEDSAVYLCASRVGWSSGANVLTFGAGSRLTVL.

This clonotype appeared a few times. CDR3 sequence: CASSSLYYNEQFF. The CDR3 DNA follows: TGTGCCAGCAGCTCGCTATATTACAATGAGCAGTTCTTC. The chain links TRBV7-9 to TRBJ2-1; no reliable D call. V was clipped by 4 bases and J by 4 bases, with 8 bases between them. The CDR3 has 13 residues. The germline gives CDR1 SEHNR, CDR2 FQNEAQ (reference sequence).

The J gene is TRBJ1-2, the V gene TRBV18; D is undetermined. Germline V gene sequence: CDR1 KGHSH, CDR2 LQKENI. The CDR3 has 14 amino acids. The ends were cut back, 6 bases at V and 4 bases at J, with 15 bases in the middle. The CDR3 region has the DNA TGTGCCAGCTCCCGCGAGACGGATTTCTATGGCTACACCTTC. Its translation: CASSRETDFYGYTF.

The CDR3 sequence is CASSPRTSGRASVYEQFF. The CDR3 DNA reads as TGTGCCAGCAGTCCTCGGACTAGCGGGAGGGCATCTGTATATGAGCAGTTCTTC. This rearrangement joins TRBV12-3 or TRBV12-4 to TRBJ2-1, with 15 bases matching TRBD2. The CDR3 is 18 amino acids. The J segment lost 8 bases and the V segment lost 5 bases, leaving 13 bases of the junction unmatched.

The CDR3 DNA sequence: TGCAGTGCTAGTTCTGACTATGGCTACACCTTC. It specifies CSASSDYGYTF. V usage is TRBV20-1 and J usage is TRBJ1-2; D is unclear. Germline V gives CDR1 DFQATT, CDR2 SNEGSKA (reference sequence). The V and J ends lost 3 bases and 3 bases respectively, with 5 bases between them. The CDR3 has 11 amino acids.

V is TRBV12-3 or TRBV12-4 and J is TRBJ2-1; 9 bases map to TRBD2. V shed 6 bases and J 3 bases; nucleotides not matched to a gene: 12. The CDR3 is 17 residues long. CDR3 residues: CASSPEVLAGIYNEQFF. CDR3 DNA: TGTGCCAGCAGCCCCGAGGTACTAGCGGGTATCTACAATGAGCAGTTCTTC.

This chain uses TRBV29-1 with TRBJ1-1; no clear D. CDR1 SQVTM and CDR2 ANQGSEA come from the germline V gene. The ends were cut back, 6 bases at V and 0 bases at J, with 14 bases in the middle. The CDR3 contains 14 residues. The CDR3 sequence: CSVLRPLLNTEAFF. The DNA for the CDR3 is TGCAGCGTCCTTAGACCTCTCCTGAACACTGAAGCTTTCTTT.

The CDR3 region is CASRPETSGYYEQYF. The CDR3, as DNA: TGTGCCAGCAGGCCCGAGACTAGCGGCTACTACGAGCAGTACTTC. The chain is built from TRBV12-3 or TRBV12-4 and TRBJ2-7; 9 bases are a match to TRBD2. The CDR3 is 15 amino acids. J lost 3 bases, V lost 6 bases, and 9 bases had no gene match.

The chain uses TRBV15 and TRBJ2-4; TRBD2 matches 7 bases. Trimming removed 0 bases from V and 6 bases from J; junction bases left unmatched: 5. From germline, CDR1 is LNHNV and CDR2 YYDKDF (reference sequence). The length of the CDR3 is 15 residues. The CDR3: CATSREGLVGNIQYF. The CDR3 nucleotides are TGTGCCACCAGCAGAGAAGGACTAGTAGGAAACATTCAGTACTTC.

This sequence joins TRBV12-3 or TRBV12-4 and TRBJ1-5; D is unclear. Trimming removed 3 bases from V and 9 bases from J, with 12 bases in between. This CDR3 is 13 amino acids long. CDR3 DNA sequence: TGTGCCAGCAGTTTGCCCGCTGTGGGGCCCCAGCATTTT. Its translation is CASSLPAVGPQHF.

V usage is TRBV3-1 and J usage is TRBJ2-5; TRBD1 agrees at 9 bases. The CDR3 length is 13 residues. The trim removed 6 bases at V and 3 bases at J, leaving 2 bases unmatched. CDR1 and CDR2 (germline): LGHDT, YNNKEL (reference sequence). The CDR3 protein is CASRWTGEETQYF. The CDR3 region has the DNA TGTGCCAGCAGGTGGACAGGGGAAGAGACCCAGTACTTC.

The gene calls are TRBV20-1 and TRBJ2-1, with D possibly called TRBD1 or TRBD2 (5 bases each). V was trimmed by 3 bases and J by 3 bases, leaving 12 bases between them. The CDR3 is made up of 14 amino acids. CDR1 is DFQATT and CDR2 is SNEGSKA in the germline V gene (reference sequence). CDR3 in amino acids: CSASGTIGYNEQFF. DNA for the CDR3: TGCAGTGCTAGTGGGACGATTGGCTACAATGAGCAGTTCTTC.

This rearrangement joins TRBV28 to TRBJ1-5, with D hard to call. With 7 bases removed from V and 0 bases from J, the gap between germline ends came to 13 bases. Looked up from germline, CDR1 is MDHEN and CDR2 is SYDVKM. The CDR3 contains 15 residues. CDR3 nucleotide sequence: TGTGCCAGCAAACGGGCAGAGTATAGCAATCAGCCCCAGCATTTT. This codes for CASKRAEYSNQPQHF.

The chain recombines TRBV20-1 with TRBJ1-3; weak D call: TRBD1 (6 bases). V lost 0 bases and J 2 bases, leaving 11 bases between the germline ends. Germline V gives CDR1 DFQATT, CDR2 SNEGSKA (reference sequence). This CDR3 is 15 amino acids long. Here the CDR3 DNA reads TGCAGTGCTAGAGATCCAGGGGCGGCTGGAAACACCATATATTTT. Amino acid sequence: CSARDPGAAGNTIYF.

The rearrangement joins TRBV3-1 to TRBJ2-1; 8 nucleotides agree with TRBD2. Unmatched junction bases numbered 7, after V lost 2 bases and J lost 4 bases. Germline CDR1 and CDR2: LGHDT and YNNKEL (reference sequence). CDR3 size: 16 residues. This chain's CDR3 is CASSQWGLGTYNEQFF. The CDR3 region has the DNA TGTGCCAGCAGCCAATGGGGACTAGGGACATACAATGAGCAGTTCTTC.

The V call is TRBV7-9, the J call TRBJ2-4; D not resolved. The CDR3 sequence is 14 residues long. Germline CDR1 reads SEHNR; CDR2 reads FQNEAQ (reference sequence). Trimming shortened V by 2 bases and J by 9 bases, and 14 bases separated the two germline ends. CDR3 loop: CASSLSASYVIQYF. DNA of the CDR3: TGTGCCAGCAGCTTAAGTGCTAGTTATGTCATTCAGTACTTC.

This clonotype came up a few times. This chain uses TRBV20-1 with TRBJ2-1; 7 nucleotides match TRBD2. The ends lost 6 bases at V and 3 bases at J; junction bases unmatched: 11. Germline V gene data show CDR1 as DFQATT and CDR2 as SNEGSKA (reference sequence). The CDR3 totals 15 residues. This chain's CDR3 is CSARPGLPIYNEQFF. Written as DNA, the CDR3 is TGCAGTGCCCGGCCGGGACTACCAATCTACAATGAGCAGTTCTTC.

The chain uses TRBV15 and TRBJ1-1; the D gene is possibly TRBD1 (5 bases). CDR1 and CDR2 (germline): LNHNV, YYDKDF (reference sequence). There are 12 residues in the CDR3. V gave up 4 bases and J gave up 5 bases, with 8 bases separating them. CDR3 region: CATSTRETEAFF. The CDR3 nucleotides are TGTGCCACCAGCACCAGGGAAACTGAAGCTTTCTTT.

Only a few counts were recorded for this clonotype. The DNA of the CDR3 is TGCGCCAGCAGCCTAGACGGGACGTATGGCTACACCTTC. It encodes CASSLDGTYGYTF. The V and J genes are TRBV5-1 and TRBJ1-2, with D possibly being TRBD1 (5 bases). The V gene lost 4 bases and the J gene lost 5 bases, with 12 bases spanning the gap. This CDR3 region has 13 residues. Germline V CDR1 and CDR2: SGHRS, YFSETQ.